In its sample, the clone carrying this TCR beta chain was seen a few times. The CDR3 contains 16 residues. V trimming: 6 bases; J trimming: 4 bases; junction bases outside the gene matches: 6. The germline gives CDR1 MRHNA, CDR2 SNTAGT. The sample belongs to a study of blood T cell repertoires in COVID-19. At the level of the study: In each case, the material was cDNA or gDNA derived from T cells, B-cell-depleted T cells, or PBMCs.

Authors' methods: Amplification from reference gene primers served as the basis for estimated nucleated cell counts. Produced via immunoSEQ multiplex PCR; TCRdb's table is partial and in-frame only. Clone size and V and J calls were adopted from that table, with D and trimming inferred from the DNA. Seen here are around 150,000 clones, approximately 80% observed once, and the top ten hold 9.5% to 12%. Recovered status applied to Cohort 3 donors who had two consecutive negative PCRs. It also applied to those with clearance or with symptom resolution. This clonotype was sampled from a man between 50 and 59 years old who had recovered from COVID-19. The V and J genes are TRBV6-4 and TRBJ2-1; 13 nucleotides line up with TRBD2. The source material was PBMCs or T cells enriched from blood (not recorded which). CDR3 nucleotides: TGTGCCAGCAGCGAACTAGCGGGAGGGTATTACAATGAGCAGTTCTTC. This sequence encodes CASSELAGGYYNEQFF.